One sample yielded the 14 T cell receptor beta chains listed below, sequenced in a study of tumor-infiltrating lymphocytes in primary liver carcinoma. From about 0.45 ug total RNA, TCR beta cDNA was generated with a primer in the constant region. TCR beta libraries came from three nested multiplex PCR rounds using slightly modified ARM-PCR. Each of the first two PCR rounds ran about 9 cycles with TRBV1-TRBV30 forward and C-beta reverse primers. Using its own MiXCR run on the multiplex PCR reads, TCRdb lists one record per CDR3 protein. This sample yields about 50,000 distinct CDR3 sequences, of which roughly 80% are seen a single time; around 22% belongs to the top ten. Joint extraction of RNA and DNA used about 17-31 mg of bulk tissue that was unsorted. Sample: liver tumor tissue from sampling region 5. Subset of the sample: tumor region T5, tumor centre. All receptors come from a man aged 40-49 years with primary liver carcinoma and hepatitis B virus infection.

Only a few counts were recorded for this clonotype. The conserved phenylalanine or tryptophan is not found at the CDR3 terminus, so this likely reflects a read error. V and J are TRBV5-1 and TRBJ2-1; a possible D gene is TRBD2 (5 bases). The length of the CDR3 is 15 residues. Germline CDR1 SGHRS, CDR2 YFSETQ. Written as DNA, the CDR3 is TGTGCCAGCAGCTTGGTTGGGGAGCCCTACAATGAGCAGTTCTTG. Protein sequence: CASSLVGEPYNEQFL.

The chain uses TRBV29-1 and TRBJ2-4; D is ambiguous. The CDR3 runs 11 residues. Per germline, CDR1 SQVTM and CDR2 ANQGSEA. Trimming took 5 bases from V and 6 from J, leaving 8 bases between them. Here the CDR3 DNA reads TGCAGCGTTAGGGCCTTAAACATTCAGTACTTC. This sequence encodes CSVRALNIQYF. Variable domain in full (rest from reference TRBV29-1 and TRBJ2-4): SAVISQKPSRDICQRGTSLTIQCQVDSQVTMMFWYRQQPGQSLTLIATANQGSEATYESGFVIDKFPISRPNLTFSTLTVSNMSPEDSSIYLCSVRALNIQYFGAGTRLSVL.

Concerning this clonotype itself: A much larger clone lies one base from this, so it may be a read error. This chain connects TRBV5-1 to TRBJ1-2; the D gene is possibly TRBD1 (5 bases). The CDR3 is 14 residues long. V was trimmed by 4 bases and J by 10 bases, leaving 20 bases between them. Looked up from germline, CDR1 is SGHRS and CDR2 is YFSETQ. In nucleotides, the CDR3 is TGCGCCAGCAGCCCGGATGGCAGGGCCATTGACTACACCTTC. Amino acid sequence: CASSPDGRAIDYTF.

As concerns this clonotype: This could be a read error, since a much larger clone is one nucleotide away. The CDR3 end shows no conserved phenylalanine or tryptophan, and so a read error is likely. This chain uses TRBV2 with TRBJ2-3, with TRBD1 identical over 9 bases. Trimming cost V 4 bases and J 3 bases; bases outside gene matches: 5. This CDR3 contains 15 residues. Germline values: CDR1 SNHLY, CDR2 FYNNEI. Here the CDR3 reads CASSADRGKTDTQYC. The CDR3 DNA reads as TGTGCCAGCAGTGCCGACAGGGGGAAAACAGATACGCAGTATTGT.

This chain uses TRBV14 with TRBJ2-1, with 11 bases that match TRBD2. The CDR3 has 13 residues. Looked up from germline, CDR1 is SGHDN and CDR2 is FVKESK. J lost 10 bases, V lost 2 bases, and 1 base had no gene match. The CDR3 protein is CASSQLAGGEQFF. In DNA, the CDR3 is TGTGCCAGCAGCCAACTAGCGGGAGGAGAGCAGTTCTTC.

The V call is TRBV19, the J call TRBJ1-5; D is uncertain. This CDR3 contains 12 residues. Trimming cost V 6 bases and J 4 bases, with 7 bases left between them. CDR1 is LNHDA and CDR2 is SQIVND in the germline V gene (reference sequence). CDR3 nucleotide sequence: TGTGCCAGTAGCCTGCCGAATCAGCCCCAGCATTTT. Its protein product is CASSLPNQPQHF.

On this clonotype: An end of the junction does not agree with germline; a read error may underlie this. The chain recombines TRBV29-1 with TRBJ1-2, with D tentatively TRBD1 (5 bases). Germline V gives CDR1 SQVTM, CDR2 ANQGSEA. The CDR3 is made up of 18 amino acids. This CDR3 reads CSVGVLTGTQVANYGYTF. The CDR3 DNA is TGTAGCGTTGGGGTACTAACAGGAACTCAAGTGGCTAACTATGGCTACACCTTC.

J is TRBJ2-1 and V is TRBV10-1; D ambiguous. V was cut by 3 bases and J by 13 bases, with 13 bases left in between. Looked up from germline, CDR1 is WNHNN and CDR2 is SYGVQD (reference sequence). The CDR3 is 12 residues long. The CDR3 spells CASSDRLCEQFF. CDR3 in DNA: TGCGCCAGCAGTGATCGATTGTGCGAACAGTTCTTC.

As for this clonotype: A much larger clone lies one base from this, so it may be a read error. CDR3 region: CVIMTGVETQYF. The CDR3 coding sequence is TGTGTCATCATGACTGGCGTGGAGACCCAGTACTTC. This chain links TRBV7-2 with TRBJ2-5; D gene ambiguous. Germline V gene data show CDR1 as SGHTA and CDR2 as FQGNSA. CDR3 size: 12 residues. Using reference TRBV7-2 and TRBJ2-5 for the parts outside the CDR3, the full variable domain is GAGVSQSPSNKVTEKGKDVELRCDPISGHTALYWYRQSLGQGLEFLIYFQGNSAPDKSGLPSDRFSAERTGGSVSTLTIQRTQQEDSAVYLCVIMTGVETQYFGPGTRLLVL.

This clonotype was counted once. V is TRBV2 and J is TRBJ2-2; D ambiguous. Between the trimmed V and J ends, which lost 9 bases and 6 bases, there was a span of 8 bases. Germline lookup yields CDR1 SNHLY and CDR2 FYNNEI. The CDR3 loop spans 11 amino acids. In nucleotides, the CDR3 is TGTGCCAGAAGTCTTTCCGGGGAGCTGTTTTTT. It codes for CARSLSGELFF.

Comment on this clonotype: Mismatch with germline at one junction end may stem from a read error. This rearrangement joins TRBV29-1 to TRBJ2-4, with D possibly called TRBD1 or TRBD2 (5 bases each). The germline V gene encodes CDR1 SQVTM and CDR2 ANQGSEA. This CDR3 has 11 amino acids. The CDR3 sequence is CSVGALNTQYF. For the CDR3, the DNA is TGTAGCGTTGGGGCTTTAAACACTCAGTACTTC.

About this clonotype itself: One end of the junction is discordant with germline, which a read error may explain. This chain connects TRBV11-1 to TRBJ2-4, with 8 positions matching TRBD2. Germline CDR1 is SGHAT and CDR2 is FQDESV (reference sequence). CDR3 length: 17 residues. CDR3: CARSFPWTSRTKNIQYF. The CDR3 coding sequence is TGTGCCAGGAGCTTCCCCTGGACTAGCAGGACCAAAAACATTCAGTACTTC.

Notes on this clonotype: This clone may be a read error of a much larger clone one base away. The chain uses TRBV25-1 and TRBJ1-3, with a weak D call TRBD1 (6 bases). CDR1 is MGHDK, CDR2 SYGVNS, per germline. This CDR3 region has 14 residues. CDR3 amino acids: CASSKQGSVNTIYF. In DNA, the CDR3 is TGTGCCAGCAGTAAACAGGGATCTGTAAACACCATATATTTT.

In regard to this clonotype: The germline gene is not matched at one end of the junction; a read error may be the cause. This chain connects TRBV28 to TRBJ1-5, with a weak D call TRBD1 (6 bases). The germline V gene has CDR1 MDHEN and CDR2 SYDVKM. CDR3 size: 15 residues. CDR3 in DNA: TGTGCCAGCAGCTTCCCTGGGGGGGCCAATCAGCACCAGCATTTT. This translates into CASSFPGGANQHQHF.